The rows below give T cell receptor beta chains drawn from one sample of a study of OX40 agonist ivuxolimab in advanced cancers. The protocol was immunoSEQ multiplex PCR, while the TCRdb copy is restricted to in-frame clones and leaves out a portion. The profile shows roughly 130,000 clones, 80% to 95% of them singletons. The input for sequencing was CD4+ or CD8+ T cells sorted from blood, taken in a trial of the OX40 agonist ivuxolimab. All receptors derive from an adult with an advanced solid tumor such as melanoma, head and neck, liver or kidney cancer. Each CDR3 is given with its conserved first and last residue. A D gene is named only where the DNA matches it firmly. Not every row has a clone size; where given, it reads once, few, many or a size class.

d_gene | j_gene | v_gene | abundance | CDR3aa | CDR3nt
TRBD1 | TRBJ1-1 | TRBV5-6 | - | CASSLDRGLETEAFF | TGTGCCAGCAGCTTGGACAGGGGGCTTGAAACTGAAGCTTTCTTT
- | TRBJ2-1 | TRBV28 | once | CASSDRGTSNEQFF | TGTGCCAGCAGTGATCGTGGGACATCGAATGAGCAGTTCTTC
- | TRBJ2-5 | TRBV7-2 | - | CASSPRVQETQYF | TGTGCCAGCAGCCCCCGGGTACAAGAGACCCAGTACTTC
- | TRBJ2-1 | TRBV9 | - | CASSAWTGGNNEQFF | TGTGCCAGCAGCGCTTGGACTGGGGGGAACAATGAGCAGTTCTTC
- | TRBJ2-3 | TRBV6-5 | - | CASRWQATTDTQYF | TGTGCCAGCAGGTGGCAGGCGACCACAGATACGCAGTATTTT
TRBD2 | TRBJ2-1 | TRBV7-2 | - | CASSLGLAHNEQFF | TGTGCCAGCAGCTTGGGACTAGCTCACAATGAGCAGTTCTTC
TRBD2 | TRBJ2-3 | TRBV11-2 | - | CASSLVGGTSLNTQYF | TGTGCCAGCAGCTTAGTGGGGGGGACCTCCCTGAATACGCAGTATTTT
TRBD2 | TRBJ2-1 | TRBV5-4 | - | CASSRGGRNEQFF | TGTGCCAGCAGCCGGGGGGGGCGCAATGAGCAGTTCTTC
- | TRBJ1-5 | TRBV28 | - | CASRAGGSWPQHF | TGTGCCAGCCGCGCGGGAGGGTCGTGGCCCCAGCATTTT
- | TRBJ1-6 | TRBV28 | - | CASSLAAGHSPLHF | TGTGCCAGCAGTTTAGCGGCAGGGCATTCACCCCTCCACTTT
- | TRBJ1-5 | TRBV5-5 | - | CASSLASAHQPQHF | TGTGCCAGCAGCTTGGCGTCAGCACATCAGCCCCAGCATTTT
- | TRBJ2-1 | TRBV4-1 | - | CASSQPRGEQFF | TGCGCCAGCAGCCAACCTCGAGGGGAGCAGTTCTTC
- | TRBJ1-2 | TRBV7-9 | - | CASSLYGGTNYGYTF | TGTGCCAGCAGCTTATATGGGGGTACTAACTATGGCTACACCTTC
TRBD1 | TRBJ1-6 | TRBV28 | - | CASLDRVNSPLHF | TGTGCCAGCCTGGACAGGGTTAATTCACCCCTCCACTTT
- | TRBJ2-1 | TRBV7-2 | - | CASSLVRDSEQFF | TGTGCCAGCAGCTTGGTCAGGGATAGTGAGCAGTTCTTC
- | TRBJ1-1 | TRBV7-6 | - | CASSADGGNTEAFF | TGTGCCAGCAGCGCGGACGGGGGGAACACTGAAGCTTTCTTT
- | TRBJ1-2 | TRBV19 | - | CASSIDQGTSEGYTF | TGTGCCAGTAGTATAGATCAGGGGACGAGCGAAGGCTACACCTTC
- | TRBJ2-1 | TRBV5-1 | once | CASSSQGTSYNEQFF | TGCGCCAGCAGCTCGCAGGGGACCTCCTACAATGAGCAGTTCTTC
TRBD2 | TRBJ2-1 | TRBV7-9 | - | CASSLYGTSGRDEQFF | TGTGCCAGCAGCTTATACGGGACTAGCGGGAGGGATGAGCAGTTCTTC
TRBD2 | TRBJ2-7 | TRBV6-6 | - | CASSDQAGEGYEQYF | TGTGCCAGCAGTGACCAAGCGGGAGAGGGCTACGAGCAGTACTTC
- | TRBJ2-5 | TRBV12-5 | once | CASGLGVGGTQYF | TGTGCTAGTGGTTTAGGGGTCGGGGGGACCCAGTACTTC
TRBD1 | TRBJ2-3 | TRBV15 | - | CATSRDQDRVTDTQYF | TGTGCCACCAGCAGGGACCAAGACAGGGTCACAGATACGCAGTATTTT
TRBD1 | TRBJ2-3 | TRBV9 | - | CASSARQGYTDTQYF | TGTGCCAGCAGCGCCCGACAGGGATACACAGATACGCAGTATTTT
- | TRBJ1-1 | TRBV30 | - | CAWSVGMMAVNTEAFF | TGTGCCTGGAGTGTAGGAATGATGGCGGTGAACACTGAAGCTTTCTTT
- | TRBJ1-6 | TRBV4-3 | - | CASSQLAGAGRGNSPLHF | TGCGCCAGCAGCCAATTAGCAGGGGCAGGGAGAGGTAATTCACCCCTCCACTTT
- | TRBJ1-2 | TRBV18 | - | CASSPMAGPQLNYGYTF | TGTGCCAGCTCACCAATGGCAGGGCCCCAACTAAACTATGGCTACACCTTC
- | TRBJ1-1 | TRBV7-3 | - | CASSFNQDTEAFF | TGTGCCAGCAGCTTCAACCAGGACACTGAAGCTTTCTTT
TRBD2 | TRBJ2-1 | TRBV5-6 | - | CASSLALAGGKQFF | TGTGCCAGCAGCTTGGCTCTAGCGGGAGGCAAGCAGTTCTTC
- | TRBJ1-5 | TRBV7-9 | - | CASSLTGEVGNQPQHF | TGTGCCAGCAGCTTAACTGGGGAAGTGGGCAATCAGCCCCAGCATTTT
TRBD1 | TRBJ2-7 | TRBV9 | - | CASSKGQSYEQYF | TGTGCCAGCAGCAAGGGACAGTCCTACGAGCAGTACTTC
- | TRBJ1-3 | TRBV15 | once | CATSRDGFSGNTIYF | TGTGCCACCAGCAGGGACGGTTTCTCTGGAAACACCATATATTTT
- | TRBJ2-7 | TRBV9 | - | CASSRQSSYEQYF | TGTGCCAGCAGCCGACAAAGTTCCTACGAGCAGTACTTC
TRBD2 | TRBJ2-1 | TRBV7-6 | once | CASSLVWAGGPNEQFF | TGTGCCAGCAGCTTAGTTTGGGCGGGGGGGCCCAATGAGCAGTTCTTC
- | TRBJ2-1 | TRBV7-2 | - | CASSLQGQQFF | TGTGCCAGCAGCTTGCAGGGGCAGCAGTTCTTC
TRBD1 | TRBJ2-2 | TRBV19 | once | CASSSPGGSTGELFF | TGTGCCAGTAGTTCGCCAGGGGGAAGCACCGGGGAGCTGTTTTTT
- | TRBJ1-4 | TRBV19 | - | CASSIGGSTNEKLFF | TGTGCCAGTAGTATAGGCGGCAGCACTAATGAAAAACTGTTTTTT
TRBD1 | TRBJ1-2 | TRBV27 | - | CASMPGGPANYGYTF | TGTGCCAGCATGCCAGGGGGCCCAGCTAACTATGGCTACACCTTC
- | TRBJ1-2 | TRBV6-6 | - | CASSYSMEVTHYGYTF | TGTGCCAGCAGTTACTCGATGGAGGTCACGCACTATGGCTACACCTTC
- | TRBJ2-7 | TRBV28 | - | CASSLSGPPQQYF | TGTGCCAGCAGTCTCTCAGGGCCCCCGCAGCAGTACTTC
TRBD2 | TRBJ2-1 | TRBV11-3 | - | CASSLGGLAGGRNEQFF | TGTGCCAGCAGCTTAGGCGGACTAGCGGGAGGGCGAAATGAGCAGTTCTTC